One T cell receptor beta chain is described in this entry. No cognate antigen has been identified for it. The sample holds no much larger clone one base away, and base qualities are not on file. The immunoSEQ Assay, a bias-controlled multiplex PCR, was used to amplify TCRbeta CDR3 regions from genomic DNA. As for how the authors treated the data: Nucleated cell counts per sample were estimated from amplification of reference gene primers within the assay. To quantify the absolute abundance of each unique TCRbeta CDR3 rearrangement, sequence reads were collapsed and filtered. For each sample, productive Simpson clonality was calculated as the square root of Simpson's diversity index over productive rearrangements. TCRdb mirrors the immuneACCESS table, restricted to in-frame sequences. Some clones are absent from its copies; in checked studies, under half trace to an unresolved V gene, and the reason for the others is unknown. V, J and clone size were drawn from that table, and D and trimming were deduced from the DNA. The sample profile shows around 68,000 clones; over 75% of them were found once. The leading ten clones occupy 6.5% to 8% of the sample.

The source of the sample is a study of blood T cell repertoires in COVID-19 (dated by TCRdb to 2020 to 2021). For the study in its entirety: Samples from collaborators originated in the United States, Italy and Spain and spanned both the acute and convalescent phases of COVID-19. The prospective study material was composed of cDNA or gDNA derived from T cells, B-cell-depleted T cells, or PBMCs. Subjects who had been exposed to COVID-19, were actively infected with it, or had recovered from it provided the deeply sampled blood TCRbeta repertoires that made up the dataset. The repertoires were released in a freely available public database intended as a resource for research on the immune response to SARS-CoV-2. The samples were drawn from the first 160 participants of the ongoing ImmuneRACE study and from more than 1,000 subjects provided by 6 global collaborators. Nearly every sample came with metadata listing a de-identified subject ID, COVID-19 status, age in years and sex. Where HLA class I and class II types were available, the types were taken from metadata supplied by the sample provider, not from assay-based typing.

Broad study findings and their caveats: Clinical and demographic metadata were provided uncurated, with the amount varying by source and participant.

Each collaborating institution followed its own protocols to collect whole blood in K2EDTA tubes. For TCRbeta analysis, collaborators shipped samples in one of three forms: frozen whole blood, isolated PBMCs, or DNA extracted from either of those sample types. Looking up the germline V gene yields CDR1 KGHDR and CDR2 SFDVKD. The CDR3 goes from the cysteine to the phenylalanine over 15 residues. CDR3 DNA only is kept here, 45 bases in frame from base 1. The junction shows trimming of 9 bases on V and 8 bases on J, plus 22 bases between the germline ends. The sequenced material came from peripheral blood. The receptor chain draws on TRBV24-1 and TRBJ2-1, with a tentative D gene TRBD2 over 7 matching bases. The receptor was isolated from a man between 45 and 60 years old with active COVID-19. The CDR3: CATEGRGGRADEQFF. The base sequence is TGTGCCACCGAAGGGAGGGGGGGGAGGGCAGATGAGCAGTTCTTC.